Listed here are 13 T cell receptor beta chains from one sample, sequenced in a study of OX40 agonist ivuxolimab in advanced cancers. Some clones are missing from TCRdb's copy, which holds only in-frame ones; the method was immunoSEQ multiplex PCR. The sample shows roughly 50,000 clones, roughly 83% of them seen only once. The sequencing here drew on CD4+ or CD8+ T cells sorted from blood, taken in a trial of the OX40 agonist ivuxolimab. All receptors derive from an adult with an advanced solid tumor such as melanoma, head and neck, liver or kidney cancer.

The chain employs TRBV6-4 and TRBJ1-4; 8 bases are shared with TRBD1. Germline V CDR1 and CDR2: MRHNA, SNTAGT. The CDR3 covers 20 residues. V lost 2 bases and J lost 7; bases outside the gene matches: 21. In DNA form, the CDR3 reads TGTGCCAGCAGTGACACCTTCGGGACAGGCCTTAGAAAGAGAAGTGAAAAACTGTTTTTT. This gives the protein CASSDTFGTGLRKRSEKLFF.

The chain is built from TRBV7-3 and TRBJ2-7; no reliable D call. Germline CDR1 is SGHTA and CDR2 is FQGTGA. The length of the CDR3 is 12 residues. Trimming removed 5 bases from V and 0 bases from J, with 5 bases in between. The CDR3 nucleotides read TGTGCCAGCAGCCAATCCTCCTACGAGCAGTACGTC. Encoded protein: CASSQSSYEQYV.

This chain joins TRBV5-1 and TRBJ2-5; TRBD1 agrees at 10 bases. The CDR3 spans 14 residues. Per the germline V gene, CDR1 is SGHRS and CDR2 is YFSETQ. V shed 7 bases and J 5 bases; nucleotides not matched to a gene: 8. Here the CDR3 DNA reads TGCGCCAGCTCCGAGGGGGGACAGGGGGAGACCCAGTACTTC. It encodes CASSEGGQGETQYF.

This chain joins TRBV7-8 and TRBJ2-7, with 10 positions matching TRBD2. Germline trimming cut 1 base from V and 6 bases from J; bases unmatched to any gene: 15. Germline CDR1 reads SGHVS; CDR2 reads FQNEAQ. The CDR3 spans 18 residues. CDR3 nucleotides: TGTGCCAGCAGCTTAGGTGGCCTAGCGGGAGATCTTTTACTCGAGCAGTACTTC. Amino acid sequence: CASSLGGLAGDLLLEQYF.

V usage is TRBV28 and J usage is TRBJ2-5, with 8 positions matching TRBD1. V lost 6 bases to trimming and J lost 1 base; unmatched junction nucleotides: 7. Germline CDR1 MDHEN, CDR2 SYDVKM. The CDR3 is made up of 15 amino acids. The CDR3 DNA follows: TGTGCCAGCAGGTACCCAGGGGGCCCCCAAGAGACCCAGTACTTC. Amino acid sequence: CASRYPGGPQETQYF.

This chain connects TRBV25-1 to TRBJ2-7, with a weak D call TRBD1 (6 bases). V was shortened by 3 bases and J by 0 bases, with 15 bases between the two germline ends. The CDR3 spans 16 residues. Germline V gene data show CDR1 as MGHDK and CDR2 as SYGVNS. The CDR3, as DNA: TGTGCCAGCAGTGACCCGACAGGTACAGGCTCCTACGAGCAGTACGTC. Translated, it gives CASSDPTGTGSYEQYV.

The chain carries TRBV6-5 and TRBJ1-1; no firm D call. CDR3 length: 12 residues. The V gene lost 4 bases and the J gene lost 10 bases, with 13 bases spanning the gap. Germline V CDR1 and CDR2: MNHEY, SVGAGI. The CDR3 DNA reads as TGTGCCAGCAGTTTTTCCGACAAGCGAGCTTTCTTT. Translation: CASSFSDKRAFF.

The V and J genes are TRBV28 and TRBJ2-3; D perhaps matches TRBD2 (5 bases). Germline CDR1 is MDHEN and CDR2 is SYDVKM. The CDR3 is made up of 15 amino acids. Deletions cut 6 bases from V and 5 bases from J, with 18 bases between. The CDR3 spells CASSGIDTAGDTQYF. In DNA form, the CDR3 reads TGTGCCAGCAGCGGAATCGACACGGCGGGAGATACGCAGTATTTT.

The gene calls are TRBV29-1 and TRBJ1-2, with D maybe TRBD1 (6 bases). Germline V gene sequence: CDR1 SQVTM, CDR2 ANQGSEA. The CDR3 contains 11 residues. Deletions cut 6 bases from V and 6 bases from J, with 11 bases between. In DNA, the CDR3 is TGCAGCGTCCTACAGGGAGATGGCTACACCTTC. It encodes CSVLQGDGYTF.

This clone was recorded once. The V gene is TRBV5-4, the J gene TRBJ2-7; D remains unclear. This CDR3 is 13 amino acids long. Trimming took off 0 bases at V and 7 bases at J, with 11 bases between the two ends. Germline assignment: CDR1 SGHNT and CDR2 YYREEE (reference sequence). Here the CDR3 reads CASSLAAGYEQYF. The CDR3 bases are TGTGCCAGCAGCTTGGCCGCCGGGTATGAGCAGTACTTC.

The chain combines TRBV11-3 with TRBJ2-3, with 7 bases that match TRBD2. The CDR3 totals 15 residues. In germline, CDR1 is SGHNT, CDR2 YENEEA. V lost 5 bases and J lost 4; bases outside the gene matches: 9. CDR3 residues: CASSPGGEGSDTQYF. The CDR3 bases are TGTGCCAGCAGCCCTGGGGGGGAGGGTTCAGATACGCAGTATTTT.

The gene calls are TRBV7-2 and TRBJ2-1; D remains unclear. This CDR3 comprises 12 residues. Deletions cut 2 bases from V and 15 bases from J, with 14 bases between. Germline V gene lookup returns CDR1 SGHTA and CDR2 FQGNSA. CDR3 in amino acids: CASSLPASSLFF. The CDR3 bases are TGTGCCAGCAGCTTACCGGCTAGTAGTCTGTTCTTC.

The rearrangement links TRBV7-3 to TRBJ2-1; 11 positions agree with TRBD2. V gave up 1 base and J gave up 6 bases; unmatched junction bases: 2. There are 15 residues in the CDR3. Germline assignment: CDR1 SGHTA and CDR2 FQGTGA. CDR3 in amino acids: CASSLRTSGPNEQFF. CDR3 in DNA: TGTGCCAGCAGCTTAAGGACTAGCGGGCCCAATGAGCAGTTCTTC.